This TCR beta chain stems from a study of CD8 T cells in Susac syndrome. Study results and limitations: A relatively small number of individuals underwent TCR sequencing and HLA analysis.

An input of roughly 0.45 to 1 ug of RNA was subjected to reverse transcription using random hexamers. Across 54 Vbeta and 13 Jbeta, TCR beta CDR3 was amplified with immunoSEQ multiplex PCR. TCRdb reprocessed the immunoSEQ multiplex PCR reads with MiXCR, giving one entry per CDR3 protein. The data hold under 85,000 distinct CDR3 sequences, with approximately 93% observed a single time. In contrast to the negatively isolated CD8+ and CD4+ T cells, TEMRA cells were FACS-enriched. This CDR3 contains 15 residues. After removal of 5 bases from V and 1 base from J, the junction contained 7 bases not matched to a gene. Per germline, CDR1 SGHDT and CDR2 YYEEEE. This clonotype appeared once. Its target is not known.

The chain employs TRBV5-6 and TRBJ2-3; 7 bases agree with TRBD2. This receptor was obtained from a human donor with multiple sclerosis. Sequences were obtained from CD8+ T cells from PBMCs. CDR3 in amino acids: CASSYGTTRTDTQYF. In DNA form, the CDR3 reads TGTGCCAGCAGTTACGGGACTACTCGCACAGATACGCAGTATTTT.